These 6 T cell receptor beta chains originate from one sample sequenced in a study of molecular identifiers for immune sequencing clone quantification. Each CDR3 protein gets one entry after TCRdb re-called the PCR reads with MiXCR. The top ten clones hold around 0.97% of a sample with tens of thousands of distinct CDR3 sequences, 24% of them seen once. Material for sequencing was naive CD8+ T cells from blood, with Jurkat cell RNA spiked in. Noted subset: FACS-sorted CD8+CD4-CCR7+CD45RA+ naive T cells. The receptors stem from a human donor in good health. Some libraries in this study had Jurkat cell RNA spiked in.

This clonotype was observed at least ten times. V and J are TRBV5-1 and TRBJ2-7; weak D call: TRBD2 (7 bases). CDR1 is SGHRS, CDR2 YFSETQ, per germline. CDR3 length: 17 residues. The V gene lost 0 bases and the J gene lost 2 bases, with 18 bases spanning the gap. CDR3 sequence (DNA): TGCGCCAGCAGCTTGGGCGGTGGGGGGGCCTTACCCTACGAGCAGTACTTC. Encoded protein: CASSLGGGGALPYEQYF.

This clonotype was observed at least ten times. This chain joins TRBV5-4 and TRBJ2-7; possibly TRBD1 for D (6 bases). In germline, CDR1 is SGHNT, CDR2 YYREEE (reference sequence). The CDR3 length is 14 residues. Trimming took off 1 base at V and 7 bases at J, with 15 bases between the two ends. CDR3 coding DNA: TGTGCCAGCAGCTTGACGATTGGGGGCCGGGAGCAGTACTTC. As protein: CASSLTIGGREQYF.

The chain is built from TRBV28 and TRBJ2-2; no clear D. V lost 6 bases and J 3 bases, leaving 17 bases between the germline ends. The germline CDR1 and CDR2 sequences are MDHEN and SYDVKM. This CDR3 has 16 residues. CDR3 in amino acids: CASRTNGPPHTGELFF. DNA of the CDR3: TGTGCCAGCAGGACCAACGGGCCGCCCCACACCGGGGAGCTGTTTTTT.

This clonotype was seen many times. V gene TRBV3-1 combines with J gene TRBJ2-1; D unresolved. The CDR3 contains 13 residues. CDR1 and CDR2 (germline): LGHDT, YNNKEL (reference sequence). V was shortened by 0 bases and J by 6 bases, with 6 bases between the two germline ends. CDR3 amino acids: CASSQDIGNEQFF. The CDR3 bases are TGTGCCAGCAGCCAAGATATTGGCAATGAGCAGTTCTTC.

With respect to this clonotype: A read error may produce the germline difference seen at one junction end. The V call is TRBV7-9, the J call TRBJ2-7, with TRBD2 identical over 9 bases. Germline V gene data show CDR1 as SEHNR and CDR2 as FQNEAQ (reference sequence). CDR3 length: 17 residues. CDR3 amino acids: CTSSLVSVGLAIYEQYF. Here the CDR3 DNA reads TGTACCAGCAGCTTAGTTAGTGTCGGACTAGCGATCTACGAGCAGTACTTC.

This clonotype has ten or more counts. The chain recombines TRBV7-9 with TRBJ2-7, with 8 bases that match TRBD1. V lost 4 bases, J lost 3 bases, and 8 bases stayed unmatched. The V gene's germline CDR1 is SEHNR and CDR2 FQNEAQ (reference sequence). The CDR3 has 15 amino acids. The CDR3 loop reads CASSSTTGDLYEQYF. The CDR3 DNA reads as TGTGCCAGCAGCTCTACGACAGGGGACCTCTACGAGCAGTACTTC.